This TCR beta chain appears in the sequencing data of a study of T cells in narcolepsy. General study findings and limits: No autoreactive T cell clone sequences appeared in some memory CD4+ repertoires. Healthy controls reportedly lacked the autoreactive clonotypes serially found in patients' blood.

Sequencing was performed with immunoSEQ multiplex PCR; in TCRdb, only in-frame clones are kept and a portion is missing. Of around 30,000 clones listed, roughly 77% are singletons. The CDR3 has 15 residues. Germline V gives CDR1 MNHNS, CDR2 SASEGT. V was pared by 4 bases and J by 1 base, with 3 bases of the junction left unmatched. As regards this clone: Its antigen is unidentified.

The receptor was derived from a human donor in good health. Material: memory (CD45RA-) CD4+ T cells from blood. The gene calls are TRBV6-1 and TRBJ2-7, with 11 bases matching TRBD2. In DNA, the CDR3 is TGTGCCAGCAGTGGGCTAGCGGGGGGTTCCTACGAGCAGTACTTC. Encoded protein: CASSGLAGGSYEQYF.